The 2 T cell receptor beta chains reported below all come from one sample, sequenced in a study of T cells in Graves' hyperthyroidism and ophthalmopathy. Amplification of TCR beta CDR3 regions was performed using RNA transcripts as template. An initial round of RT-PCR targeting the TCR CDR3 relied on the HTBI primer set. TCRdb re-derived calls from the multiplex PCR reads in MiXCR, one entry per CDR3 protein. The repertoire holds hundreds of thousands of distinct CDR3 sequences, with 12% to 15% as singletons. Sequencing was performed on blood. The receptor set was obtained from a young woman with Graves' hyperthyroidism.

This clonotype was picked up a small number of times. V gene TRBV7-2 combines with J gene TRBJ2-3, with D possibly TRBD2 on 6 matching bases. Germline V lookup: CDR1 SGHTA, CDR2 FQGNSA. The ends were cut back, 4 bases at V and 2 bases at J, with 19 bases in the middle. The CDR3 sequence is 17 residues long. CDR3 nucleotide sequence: TGTGCCAGCAGCTACCCCCTAGCGACCGATTACACAGATACGCAGTATTTT. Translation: CASSYPLATDYTDTQYF.

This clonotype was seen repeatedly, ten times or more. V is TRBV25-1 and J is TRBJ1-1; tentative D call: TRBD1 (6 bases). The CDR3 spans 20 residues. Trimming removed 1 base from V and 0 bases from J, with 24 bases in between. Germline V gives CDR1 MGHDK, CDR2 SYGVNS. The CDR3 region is CASSELRTDPAGRMNTEAFF. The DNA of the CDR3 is TGTGCCAGCAGTGAATTACGGACAGACCCTGCGGGGAGGATGAACACTGAAGCTTTCTTT.